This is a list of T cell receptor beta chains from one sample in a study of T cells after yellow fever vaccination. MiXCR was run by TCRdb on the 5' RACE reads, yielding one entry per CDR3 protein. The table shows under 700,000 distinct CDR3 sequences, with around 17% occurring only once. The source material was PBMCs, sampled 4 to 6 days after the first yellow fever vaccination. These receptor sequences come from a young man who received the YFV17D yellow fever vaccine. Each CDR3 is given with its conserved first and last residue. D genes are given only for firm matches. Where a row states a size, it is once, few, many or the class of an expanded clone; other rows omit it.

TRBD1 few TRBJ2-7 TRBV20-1 CSASRTGSYEQYF TGCAGTGCTTCCCGGACAGGCTCCTACGAGCAGTACTTC
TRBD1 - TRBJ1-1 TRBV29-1 CSVEASTGGTEAFF TGCAGCGTTGAGGCTTCGACAGGGGGGACTGAAGCTTTCTTT
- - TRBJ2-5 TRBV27 CASSLRPYRETQYF TGTGCCAGCAGTTTACGGCCCTATCGGGAGACCCAGTACTTC
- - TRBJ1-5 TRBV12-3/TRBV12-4 CASRTLGQPQHF TGTGCCAGCCGGACGCTTGGTCAGCCCCAGCATTTT
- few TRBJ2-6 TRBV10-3 CAITQGPEVLTF TGTGCCATCACCCAGGGGCCCGAAGTCCTGACTTTC
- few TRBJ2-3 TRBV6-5 CASSLFRDSDTQYF TGTGCCAGCAGTTTATTCCGGGACTCAGATACGCAGTATTTT
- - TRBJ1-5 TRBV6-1 CASKGEVQPQHF TGTGCCAGCAAGGGGGAAGTCCAGCCCCAGCATTTT
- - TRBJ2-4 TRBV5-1 CASSLEPQLAKNIQYF TGCGCCAGCAGCTTGGAGCCCCAGTTAGCCAAAAACATTCAGTACTTC
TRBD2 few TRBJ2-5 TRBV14 CASSRWGPLAGSQETQYF TGTGCCAGCAGCCGATGGGGGCCCCTAGCGGGGAGTCAAGAGACCCAGTACTTC
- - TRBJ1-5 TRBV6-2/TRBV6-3 CASSYPGSYNQPQHF TGTGCCAGCAGTTACCCGGGATCTTACAATCAGCCCCAGCATTTT
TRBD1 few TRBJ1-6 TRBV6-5 CASSYSTGQDSPLHF TGTGCCAGCAGTTACTCGACCGGACAGGATTCACCCCTCCACTTT
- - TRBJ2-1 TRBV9 CASSVVWGSNEQFF TGTGCCAGCAGCGTAGTTTGGGGGAGTAATGAGCAGTTCTTC
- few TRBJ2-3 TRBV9 CASSRTEITDTQYF TGTGCCAGCAGCCGGACAGAGATAACAGATACGCAGTATTTT
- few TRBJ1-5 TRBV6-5 CASRNGVSNQPQHF TGTGCCAGCCGAAACGGGGTTAGCAATCAGCCCCAGCATTTT
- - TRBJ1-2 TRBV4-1 CASSPDWTNYGYTF TGCGCCAGCAGCCCGGACTGGACTAACTATGGCTACACCTTC
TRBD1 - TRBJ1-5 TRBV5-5 CASSAHRGSNQPQHF TGTGCCAGCAGCGCCCACAGGGGAAGCAATCAGCCCCAGCATTTT
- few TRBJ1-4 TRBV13 CASSFSGWGFNEKLFF TGTGCCAGCAGCTTTTCAGGATGGGGGTTTAATGAAAAACTGTTTTTT
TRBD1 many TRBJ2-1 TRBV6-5 CASSYSPGGSYNEQFF TGTGCCAGCAGTTACTCGCCAGGGGGCTCCTACAATGAGCAGTTCTTC
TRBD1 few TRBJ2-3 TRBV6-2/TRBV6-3 CASRGTGKDTQYF TGTGCCAGCAGGGGGACAGGGAAAGATACGCAGTATTTT
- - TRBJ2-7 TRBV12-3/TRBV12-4 CASSFLPREQYF TGTGCCAGCAGTTTTCTCCCCCGCGAGCAGTACTTC
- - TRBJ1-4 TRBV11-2 CASSPRYGGEKLFF TGTGCCAGCAGCCCCAGATATGGGGGAGAAAAACTGTTTTTT
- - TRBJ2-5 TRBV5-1 CASSLVSQGETQYF TGCGCCAGCAGCTTGGTGAGCCAGGGAGAGACCCAGTACTTC
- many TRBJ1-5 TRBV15 CATSRSKEGGQPQHF TGTGCCACCAGCAGATCCAAAGAGGGAGGCCAGCCCCAGCATTTT
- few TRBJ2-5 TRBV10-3 CATSIGQETQYF TGTGCCACCAGTATTGGCCAAGAGACCCAGTACTTC
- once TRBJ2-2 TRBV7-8 CASSYDSDGELFF TGTGCCAGCAGTTATGACAGCGACGGGGAGCTGTTTTTT
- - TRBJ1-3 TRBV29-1 CSVHSGVGNTIYF TGCAGCGTCCACTCTGGGGTTGGAAACACCATATATTTT
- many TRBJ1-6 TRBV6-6 CASSHSYNSPLHF TGTGCCAGCAGCCACTCCTATAATTCACCCCTCCACTTT
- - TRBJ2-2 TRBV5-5 CASSLRLYAGELFF TGTGCCAGCAGCTTGCGGTTGTACGCCGGGGAGCTGTTTTTT
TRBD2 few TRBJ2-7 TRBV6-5 CASGTSGPYEQYF TGTGCCAGCGGTACTAGCGGGCCCTACGAGCAGTACTTC
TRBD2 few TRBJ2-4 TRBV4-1 CASSLGGARGVAKNIQYF TGCGCCAGCAGCCTGGGGGGGGCGCGGGGGGTAGCCAAAAACATTCAGTACTTC
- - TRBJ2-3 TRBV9 CASSVASLTDTQYF TGTGCCAGCAGCGTAGCCAGCCTCACAGATACGCAGTATTTT
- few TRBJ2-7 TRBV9 CASSVSALPYEQYF TGTGCCAGCAGCGTCTCAGCATTACCCTACGAGCAGTACTTC
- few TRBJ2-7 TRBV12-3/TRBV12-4 CASRRPGYEQYF TGTGCCAGCAGGCGACCGGGCTACGAGCAGTACTTC
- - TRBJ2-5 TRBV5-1 CASSSAGPNGETQYF TGCGCCAGCAGCTCCGCCGGGCCCAATGGGGAGACCCAGTACTTC
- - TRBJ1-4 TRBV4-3 CASSQDPKQGATNEKLFF TGCGCCAGCAGCCAAGATCCCAAGCAGGGAGCAACTAATGAAAAACTGTTTTTT
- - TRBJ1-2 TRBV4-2 CASSLANSGGGYTF TGTGCCAGCAGCCTAGCCAATTCGGGGGGTGGCTACACCTTC
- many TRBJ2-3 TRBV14 CASSQDSPETWVYDTQYF TGTGCCAGCAGCCAAGATTCACCAGAGACGTGGGTTTATGATACGCAGTATTTT
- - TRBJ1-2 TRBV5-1 CASSLPPPEAFGYTF TGCGCCAGCAGCTTGCCCCCCCCAGAGGCCTTTGGCTACACCTTC
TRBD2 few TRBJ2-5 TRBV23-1 CASSQKGLAETQYF TGCGCCAGCAGTCAAAAGGGACTAGCGGAGACCCAGTACTTC
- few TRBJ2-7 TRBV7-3 CASSLMGGPYEQYF TGTGCCAGCAGCTTAATGGGGGGTCCCTACGAGCAGTACTTC
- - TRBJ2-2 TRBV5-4 CASSLAPRRREDTGELFF TGTGCCAGCAGCTTGGCCCCACGTCGGAGGGAGGACACCGGGGAGCTGTTTTTT
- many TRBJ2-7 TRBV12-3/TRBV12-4 CASSSGTYEQYF TGTGCCAGCAGCTCCGGAACCTACGAGCAGTACTTC